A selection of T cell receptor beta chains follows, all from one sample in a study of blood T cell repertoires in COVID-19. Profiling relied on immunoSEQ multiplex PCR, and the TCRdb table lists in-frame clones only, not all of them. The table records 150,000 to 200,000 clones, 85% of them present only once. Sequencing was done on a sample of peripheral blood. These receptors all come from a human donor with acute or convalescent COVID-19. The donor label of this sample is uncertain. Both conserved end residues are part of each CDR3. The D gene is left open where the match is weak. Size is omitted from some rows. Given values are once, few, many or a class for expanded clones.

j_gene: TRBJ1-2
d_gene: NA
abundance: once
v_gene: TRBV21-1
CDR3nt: TGTGCCAGCAGCAAATCTTTGACAGGGGACTATGGCTACACCTTC
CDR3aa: CASSKSLTGDYGYTF

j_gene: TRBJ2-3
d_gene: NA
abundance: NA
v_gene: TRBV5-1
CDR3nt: TGCGCCAGCACCCCGGCGGTCGCGGGGGCCTTCACAGATACGCAGTATTTT
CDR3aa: CASTPAVAGAFTDTQYF

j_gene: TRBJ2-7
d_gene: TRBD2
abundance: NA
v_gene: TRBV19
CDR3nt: TGTGCCAGTAGTATGGGAGGGTACGAGCAGTACTTC
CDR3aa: CASSMGGYEQYF

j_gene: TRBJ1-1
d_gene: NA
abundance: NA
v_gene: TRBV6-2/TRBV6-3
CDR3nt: TGTGCCAGCAGTTATGCCTTGAGGCACACTGAAGCTTTCTTT
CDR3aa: CASSYALRHTEAFF

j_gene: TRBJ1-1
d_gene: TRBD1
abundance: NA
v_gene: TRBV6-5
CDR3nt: TGTGCCAGCAAAAGGACAGGCCAAAACACTGAAGCTTTCTTT
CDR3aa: CASKRTGQNTEAFF

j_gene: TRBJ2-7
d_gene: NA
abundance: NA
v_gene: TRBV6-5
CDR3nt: TGTGCCAGCAGCCTCCCCGGAGTTGGCCCCTACGAGCAGTACTTC
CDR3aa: CASSLPGVGPYEQYF

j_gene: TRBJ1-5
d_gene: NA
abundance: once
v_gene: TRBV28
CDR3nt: TGTGCCAGCAGTTTTCGAGCCGGGGTCCATCAGCCCCAGCATTTT
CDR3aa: CASSFRAGVHQPQHF

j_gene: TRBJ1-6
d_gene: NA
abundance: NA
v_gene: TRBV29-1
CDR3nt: TGCAGCGTTGAAGATCAGGCAGGTTCTAACCATAATTCACCCCTCCACTTT
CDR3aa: CSVEDQAGSNHNSPLHF

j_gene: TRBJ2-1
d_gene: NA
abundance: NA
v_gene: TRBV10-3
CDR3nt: TGTGCCATCGGTGGAGGCAATGAGCAGTTCTTC
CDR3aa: CAIGGGNEQFF

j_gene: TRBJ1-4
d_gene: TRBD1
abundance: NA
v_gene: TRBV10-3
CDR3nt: TGTGCCATCAGCGAGCAGGGACAGGGTGAAAAACTGTTTTTT
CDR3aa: CAISEQGQGEKLFF

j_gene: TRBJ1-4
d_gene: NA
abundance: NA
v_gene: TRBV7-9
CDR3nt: TGTGCCAGCAGCATTGGACAGATGGATGGGGAAAAACTGTTTTTT
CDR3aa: CASSIGQMDGEKLFF

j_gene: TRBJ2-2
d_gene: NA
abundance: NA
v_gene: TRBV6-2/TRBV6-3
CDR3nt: TGTGCCAGCAGTTTCCTCCTCGCGACCGGGGAGCTGTTTTTT
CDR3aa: CASSFLLATGELFF

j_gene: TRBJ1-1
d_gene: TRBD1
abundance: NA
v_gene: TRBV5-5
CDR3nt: TGTGCCAGCATCCGGACAGGGAACACTGAAGCTTTCTTT
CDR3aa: CASIRTGNTEAFF

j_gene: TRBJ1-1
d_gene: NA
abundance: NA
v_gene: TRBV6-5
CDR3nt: TGTGCCGTAGGAGGTAGAGGGACTGAAGCTTTCTTT
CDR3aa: CAVGGRGTEAFF

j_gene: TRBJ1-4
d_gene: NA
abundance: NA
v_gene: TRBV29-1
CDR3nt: TGCAGCGTACAGGGCCCTAATGAAAAACTGTTTTTT
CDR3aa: CSVQGPNEKLFF

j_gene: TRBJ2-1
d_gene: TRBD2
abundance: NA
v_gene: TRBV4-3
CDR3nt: TGCGCCAGCAGCCTGTTAGCGGGGGTCGGTGAGCAGTTCTTC
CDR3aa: CASSLLAGVGEQFF

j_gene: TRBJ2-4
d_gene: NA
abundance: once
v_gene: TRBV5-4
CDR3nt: TGTGCCAGCAGCTTGGCAGGGGCCAAAAACATTCAGTACTTC
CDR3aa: CASSLAGAKNIQYF

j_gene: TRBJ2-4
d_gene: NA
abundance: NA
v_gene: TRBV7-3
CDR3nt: TGTGCCAGCAGCCTACCCCCCTCAAACATTCAGTACTTC
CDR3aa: CASSLPPSNIQYF

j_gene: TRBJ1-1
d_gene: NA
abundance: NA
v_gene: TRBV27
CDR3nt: TGTGCCAGCAGTTCAATATGGGACCAGGGGAGCGACACTGAAGCTTTCTTT
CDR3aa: CASSSIWDQGSDTEAFF

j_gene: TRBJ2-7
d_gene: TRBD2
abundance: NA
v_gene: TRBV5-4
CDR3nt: TGTGCCAGCAGCTTGACTAGCGGGTCATACTACGAGCAGTACTTC
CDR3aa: CASSLTSGSYYEQYF

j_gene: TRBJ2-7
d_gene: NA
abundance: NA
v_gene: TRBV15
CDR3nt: TGTGCCACCAGCTATAACGACAGGAAATCCTACGAGCAGTACTTC
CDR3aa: CATSYNDRKSYEQYF

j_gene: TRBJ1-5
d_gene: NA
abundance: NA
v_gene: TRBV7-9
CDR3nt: TGTGCCAGCAGCTTAGGTGTAGGGGAAAGGGATCAGCCCCAGCATTTT
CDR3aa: CASSLGVGERDQPQHF

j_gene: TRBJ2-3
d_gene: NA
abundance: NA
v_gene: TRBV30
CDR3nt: TGTGCCTGGAGGGGGAGGGGGGGCGGCACAGATACGCAGTATTTT
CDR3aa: CAWRGRGGGTDTQYF

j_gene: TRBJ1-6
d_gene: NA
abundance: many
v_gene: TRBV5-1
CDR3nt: TGCGCCAGCAGCCCGTCCAGGACAGTGAATTCACCCCTCCACTTT
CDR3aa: CASSPSRTVNSPLHF

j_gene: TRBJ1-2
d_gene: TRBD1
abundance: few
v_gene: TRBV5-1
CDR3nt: TGCGCCAGCAGCTTGGGGGACAGCCCTTATGGCTACACCTTC
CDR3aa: CASSLGDSPYGYTF

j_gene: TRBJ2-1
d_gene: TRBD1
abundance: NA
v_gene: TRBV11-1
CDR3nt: TGTGCCAGCAGCCGCGGACAGGGGTCCTCCAATGAGCAGTTCTTC
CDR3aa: CASSRGQGSSNEQFF

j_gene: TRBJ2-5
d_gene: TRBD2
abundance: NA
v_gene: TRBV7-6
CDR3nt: TGTGCCAGCAGCTTAGCCGGGACTAGCGGGTTGTACTTC
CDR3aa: CASSLAGTSGLYF

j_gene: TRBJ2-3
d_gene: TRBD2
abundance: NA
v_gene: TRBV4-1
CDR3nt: TGCGCCAGCAGCCAAAATAGCGGGGCCGGCACAGATACGCAGTATTTT
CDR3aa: CASSQNSGAGTDTQYF

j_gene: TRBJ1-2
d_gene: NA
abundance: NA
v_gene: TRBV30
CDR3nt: TGTGCCTGGAGTGATATGATGCCAGCTAACTATGGCTACACCTTC
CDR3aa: CAWSDMMPANYGYTF

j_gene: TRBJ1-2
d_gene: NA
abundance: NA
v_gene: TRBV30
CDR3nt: TGTGCCTGGAGTGCTCGGACAGCCAGCAACTATGGCTACACCTTC
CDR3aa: CAWSARTASNYGYTF

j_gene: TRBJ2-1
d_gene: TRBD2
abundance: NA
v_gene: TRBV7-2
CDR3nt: TGTGCCAGCAGCTTAGGACTAGCGGGCTCCAGAGGGGAGCAGTTCTTC
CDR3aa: CASSLGLAGSRGEQFF

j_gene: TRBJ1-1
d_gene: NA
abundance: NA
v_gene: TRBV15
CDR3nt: TGTGCCACCCGAGAGGGGGTGAACACTGAAGCTTTCTTT
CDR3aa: CATREGVNTEAFF

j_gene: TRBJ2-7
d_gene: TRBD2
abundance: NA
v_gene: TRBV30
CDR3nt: TGTGCCTGGAGTGCTGGGGGGGCCTACGAGCAGTACTTC
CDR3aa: CAWSAGGAYEQYF

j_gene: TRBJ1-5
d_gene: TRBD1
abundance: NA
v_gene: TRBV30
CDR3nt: TGTGCCTGGAGTGACAGGGGAGGTTCCCAGGATCAGCCCCAGCATTTT
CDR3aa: CAWSDRGGSQDQPQHF

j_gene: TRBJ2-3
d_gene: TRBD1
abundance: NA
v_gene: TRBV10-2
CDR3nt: TGCGCCAGCAGTGAAGGCAGGGGGCCTGATACGCAGTATTTT
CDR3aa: CASSEGRGPDTQYF

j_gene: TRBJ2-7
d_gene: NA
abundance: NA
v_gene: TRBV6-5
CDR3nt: TGTGCCAGCAGACAGGGATTCGCTTACGAGCAGTACTTC
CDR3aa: CASRQGFAYEQYF

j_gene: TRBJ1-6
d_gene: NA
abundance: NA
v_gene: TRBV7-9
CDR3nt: TGTGCCAGCAGCCAGGATGGGGGGGGAATTTCACCCCTCCACTTT
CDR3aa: CASSQDGGGISPLHF

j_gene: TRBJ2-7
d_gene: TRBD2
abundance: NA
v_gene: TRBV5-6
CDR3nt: TGTGCCAGCAGCTTGACGCTAGCGGGGGATTACGAGCAGTACTTC
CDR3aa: CASSLTLAGDYEQYF

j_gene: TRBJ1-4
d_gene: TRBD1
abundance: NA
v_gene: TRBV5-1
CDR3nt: TGCGCCAGCAGTTCGCAACAGGGGGCTAGCACTAATGAAAAACTGTTTTTT
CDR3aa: CASSSQQGASTNEKLFF

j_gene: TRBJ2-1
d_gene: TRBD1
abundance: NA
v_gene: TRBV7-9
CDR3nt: TGTGCCAGCACCATCGGACAGGTCTGGTTTGATGAGCAGTTCTTC
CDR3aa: CASTIGQVWFDEQFF

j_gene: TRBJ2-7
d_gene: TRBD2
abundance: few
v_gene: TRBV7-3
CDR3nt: TGTGCCAGCAGCTTAGGGACTAGCGGGACCTACGAGCAGTACTTC
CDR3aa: CASSLGTSGTYEQYF

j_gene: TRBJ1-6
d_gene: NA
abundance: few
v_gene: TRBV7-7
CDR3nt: TGTGCCAGCAGCTCGGCACAGGGCTGGGGTTCACCCCTCCACTTT
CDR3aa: CASSSAQGWGSPLHF

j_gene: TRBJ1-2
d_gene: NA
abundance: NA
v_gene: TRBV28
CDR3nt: TGTGCCAGCAGTTTCAGGGGAGAAGGCTCCCTGGGCTACACCTTC
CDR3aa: CASSFRGEGSLGYTF

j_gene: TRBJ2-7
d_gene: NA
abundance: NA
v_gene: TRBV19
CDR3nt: TGTGCCAGTAGTATAGAGGTAGCGTTCGAGCAGTACTTC
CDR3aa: CASSIEVAFEQYF

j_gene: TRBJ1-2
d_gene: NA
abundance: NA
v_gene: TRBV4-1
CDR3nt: TGCGCCAGCAGCCAAGTGGTCGGCGGGGGGCCAGCGTATAGTTATGGCTACACCTTC
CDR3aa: CASSQVVGGGPAYSYGYTF

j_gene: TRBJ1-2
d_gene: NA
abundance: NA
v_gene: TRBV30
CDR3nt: TGTGCCTGGAGTATTCTAACAGGGAAGTATGGCTACACCTTC
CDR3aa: CAWSILTGKYGYTF

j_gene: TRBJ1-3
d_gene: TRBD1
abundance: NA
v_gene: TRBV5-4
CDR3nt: TGTGCCAGCAGCCCAGAGGCGGGACAGGGAAACACCATATATTTT
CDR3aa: CASSPEAGQGNTIYF

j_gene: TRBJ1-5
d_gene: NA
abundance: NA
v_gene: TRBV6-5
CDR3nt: TGTGCCAGCAGTTACGCGAACCGCAATCAGCCCCAGCATTTT
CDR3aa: CASSYANRNQPQHF

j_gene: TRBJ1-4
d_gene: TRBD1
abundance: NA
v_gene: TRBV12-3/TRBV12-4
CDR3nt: TGTGCCAGCACCCGGGACAGGGGAAAACTGTTTTTT
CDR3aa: CASTRDRGKLFF